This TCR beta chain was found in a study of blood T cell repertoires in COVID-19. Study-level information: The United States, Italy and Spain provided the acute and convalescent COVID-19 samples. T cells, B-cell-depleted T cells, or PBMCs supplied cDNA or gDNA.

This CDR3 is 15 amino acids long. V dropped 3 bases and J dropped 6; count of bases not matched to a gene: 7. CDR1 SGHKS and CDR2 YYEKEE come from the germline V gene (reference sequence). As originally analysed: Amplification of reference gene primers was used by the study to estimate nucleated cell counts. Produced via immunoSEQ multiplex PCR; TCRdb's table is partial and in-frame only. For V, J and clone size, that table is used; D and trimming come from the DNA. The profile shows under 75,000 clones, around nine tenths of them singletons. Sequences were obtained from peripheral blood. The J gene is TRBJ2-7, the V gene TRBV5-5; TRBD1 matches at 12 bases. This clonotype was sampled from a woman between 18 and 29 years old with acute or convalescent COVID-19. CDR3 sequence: CASSSPAGQGAEQYF. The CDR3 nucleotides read TGTGCCAGCAGCTCTCCGGCGGGACAGGGGGCCGAGCAGTACTTC.